This T cell receptor (beta chain) was identified during a study of shared clonotypes between healthy human individuals (dated by TCRdb to about 2020). For the wider study: Three men and a couple of women, aged 18 to 49 years, made up the cohort. For each donor, CD4 naive and CD4 memory were each run on three plates, CD8 naive on two plates, and CD8 memory on one plate. The study deeply sequenced blood TCR repertoires of about five healthy adults to estimate repertoire size and the extent of clonotype sharing between individuals. Libraries were prepared and TCR repertoires were sequenced by different laboratories using diverse techniques, in order to increase sequencing depth and limit assay-specific biases. Per donor, leukapheresis produced somewhere between about 0.8 and 9.5 billion PBMCs.

Donors were healthy HIV-negative adults with no recently reported acute infections or vaccinations. All donors were Caucasian adults living in Nashville, Tennessee, USA. CD4+ T cells were enriched through magnetic negative selection, after which naive cells were positively selected on CD45RA and the remaining negative fraction served as the memory subset. After blood collection by leukapheresis, PBMCs were isolated using Ficoll-Histopaque density gradient centrifugation and then cryopreserved in the vapor phase of liquid nitrogen. Analytical flow cytometry was used to check the purity and quantity of every magnetically sorted T cell population. Genomic DNA was isolated from each sorted fraction and quantified by UV absorbance on a Nanodrop 2000c. As encoded in the germline V gene, CDR1 is SGHVS while CDR2 is FQNEAQ. Including cysteine and phenylalanine, the CDR3 has 13 amino acids. Kept here is only the CDR3 DNA, which spans 39 bases and is read in frame from base 1. The junction carries 3 bases between V and J, which are trimmed by 1 base and 1 base respectively.

The paper as a whole reports these results and caveats: Naive subsets generally had larger estimated clonotype richness than memory subsets. Only blood was sampled, and tissue TCR repertoires likely differ from those in blood. Rarefaction of sorted-subset datasets indicated incomplete sequencing despite the large sequencing depth. Clonotypes shared by all four sorted-subset donors showed higher generation probabilities than non-shared clonotypes. Sharing across four donors was observed for about 5% of naive CD4, over 3% of naive CD8, over 2% of memory CD4, and about 0.39% of memory CD8 clonotypes. Pairwise subsampling led to the expectation that sequencing depth would affect the degree of clonotype sharing among donors. Because the study included a small number of donors, the genetic and exposure-history diversity represented was limited.

Of note for this clone: Its antigen is still unknown. Base qualities are not at hand, and no much larger clone is one base apart. Other DNA sequences of this sample code for an identical CDR3.

Using the deep immunoSEQ assay, multiplex PCR amplified TCR CDR3 regions from genomic DNA. Extracted genomic DNA from each cell subset was spread evenly across all wells of several immunoSEQ 96-well plates, with each plate serving as a replicate. Each replicate PCR for sorted subsets received around 200 ng genomic DNA, equal to roughly 33,000 T cell genomes. The purified libraries were quantified using a Qubit 3.0 fluorometer, sized with a Bioanalyzer 2100, and then quantified again using the KAPA Library Quantification kit. A separate single-read 150-cycle Illumina NextSeq 550 flow cell was used to sequence each immunoSEQ 96-well plate. In the source study's methods: Because only junctional sequences without quality scores were contained in the immunoSEQ output, filtering matching that applied to full-length reads could not be performed. To assign V/J genes and CDR3, sequences were annotated using PyIR, a Python wrapper for IgBLAST v1.9, with IMGT germline references. Reads with weak V/J assignments (E-value above 1e-6), missing CDR3, stop codons, out-of-frame junctions, or ambiguous translated residues were removed. V3J clonotypes were defined as sequences sharing the same inferred V gene, J gene, and CDR3 amino acid sequence. Percentage overlap between repertoires was computed as shared unique clonotypes divided by the size of the smaller repertoire. Three approaches were used to assess repertoire richness: RTK rarefaction, the Chao1 estimator, and Recon v2.1 estimates of unobserved clonotypes. Generation probabilities for all TCRbeta clonotypes obtained by the gDNA method from a handful of donors were computed using OLGA. TCRdb took over this immuneACCESS table, retaining in-frame rearrangements with V and J assigned. Such tables are incomplete; in checked studies, under half of the missing clones stem from an unresolved V gene, and the remainder is unexplained. V and J calls and clone size are copied from that table; D and trimming were computed from the DNA. This sample has over a million clones in its table, and approximately 98.5% of those were observed once. The ten largest clones capture roughly 0.35% of the sample.

The clonotype originates from a man aged 30 to 45 in good health. Sequenced input: naive CD4+ T cells sorted from blood. The cell subset or site label here, explained by the study, means: CD45RA+ positively selected. Recombination connected TRBV7-8 to TRBJ2-3, with an unclear D gene assignment. The nucleotide sequence reads TGTGCCAGCAGCTTAGGAGGCACAGATACGCAGTATTTT. Translated, this is CASSLGGTDTQYF.